The 14 T cell receptor beta chains below all came from one sample that was sequenced in a study of OX40 agonist ivuxolimab in advanced cancers. Here immunoSEQ multiplex PCR was the method, and the copy in TCRdb shows in-frame clones only, minus some. The sample contains some 80,000 clones, about 89% of which appear only once. Specimen: CD4+ or CD8+ T cells sorted from blood, collected in a trial of the OX40 agonist ivuxolimab. These receptors all come from an adult with an advanced solid tumor such as melanoma, head and neck, liver or kidney cancer.

This chain joins TRBV5-6 and TRBJ2-5; 9 bases agree with TRBD2. The CDR3 spans 14 residues. The germline gives CDR1 SGHDT, CDR2 YYEEEE. After removal of 1 base from V and 4 bases from J, the junction contained 2 bases not matched to a gene. CDR3 nucleotide sequence: TGTGCCAGCAGCTTGCCGGGACTAGCAGAGACCCAGTACTTC. Its translation is CASSLPGLAETQYF.

J is TRBJ1-2 and V is TRBV10-1, with no clear D. V lost 6 bases, J lost 6 bases, and 14 bases lay in between. Germline assignment: CDR1 WNHNN and CDR2 SYGVQD (reference sequence). CDR3 size: 13 residues. This chain's CDR3 is CASSPGRSNGYTF. The CDR3 DNA is TGCGCCAGCAGCCCCGGGAGGAGTAATGGCTACACCTTC.

The CDR3 is CASSPGRRNTEAFF. As DNA, the CDR3 is TGCGCCAGCAGCCCGGGACGGCGGAACACTGAAGCTTTCTTT. The chain is built from TRBV5-1 and TRBJ1-1, with a tentative D call TRBD1 (5 bases). V dropped 4 bases and J dropped 1 base, with 11 bases sitting between them. Germline V gene lookup returns CDR1 SGHRS and CDR2 YFSETQ. The CDR3 is 14 amino acids. Full variable domain (remainder filled in from reference TRBV5-1 and TRBJ1-1): KAGVTQTPRYLIKTRGQQVTLSCSPISGHRSVSWYQQTPGQGLQFLFEYFSETQRNKGNFPGRFSGRQFSNSRSEMNVSTLELGDSALYLCASSPGRRNTEAFFGQGTRLTVV.

This chain uses TRBV9 with TRBJ2-3; TRBD2 aligns across 9 bases. V was pared by 0 bases and J by 13 bases, with 6 bases of the junction left unmatched. The CDR3 length is 13 residues. Germline lookup yields CDR1 SGDLS and CDR2 YYNGEE. For the CDR3, the DNA is TGTGCCAGCAGCGTAGAAGGCGGGAGGGCCAAGTATTTT. It translates to CASSVEGGRAKYF.

The chain recombines TRBV6-4 with TRBJ2-3, with TRBD2 as a possible D gene (6 bases). CDR1 and CDR2 from the germline V gene are MRHNA and SNTAGT. This CDR3 is 13 amino acids long. V lost 5 bases, J lost 0 bases, and 6 bases lay in between. For the CDR3, the DNA is TGTGCCAGCAGTAGCGGGAGCACAGATACGCAGTATTTT. Amino acid sequence: CASSSGSTDTQYF.

This clone was recorded once. The chain combines TRBV5-6 with TRBJ1-6, with D perhaps TRBD1 (6 bases). Between the trimmed V and J ends, which lost 3 bases and 10 bases, there was a span of 14 bases. Germline lookup yields CDR1 SGHDT and CDR2 YYEEEE. The CDR3 totals 14 residues. This chain's CDR3 is CASSSYGTLSPLHF. The CDR3 DNA follows: TGTGCCAGCAGCTCATACGGGACACTGTCACCCCTCCACTTT.

The rearrangement joins TRBV27 to TRBJ2-7; D remains unclear. The CDR3 loop spans 14 amino acids. Between the trimmed V and J ends, which lost 3 bases and 6 bases, there was a span of 15 bases. Germline V gene data show CDR1 as MNHEY and CDR2 as SMNVEV (reference sequence). Here the CDR3 reads CASSFDGVRGEQYF. The DNA of the CDR3 is TGTGCCAGCAGTTTTGATGGAGTTCGCGGCGAGCAGTACTTC.

The chain links TRBV28 to TRBJ1-3; a possible D gene is TRBD1 (6 bases). V was pared by 5 bases and J by 2 bases, with 13 bases between. This CDR3 is 15 amino acids long. The germline CDR1 and CDR2 sequences are MDHEN and SYDVKM. Here the CDR3 DNA reads TGTGCCAGCAGTCCACCTCGGACAGCTGGAAACACCATATATTTT. Amino acid sequence: CASSPPRTAGNTIYF.

This rearrangement joins TRBV4-3 to TRBJ1-1, with D unresolved. Germline CDR1 LGHNA, CDR2 YSLEER. V was clipped by 0 bases and J by 4 bases, with 18 bases between them. The CDR3 runs to 17 residues. Here the CDR3 reads CASSQDSIAGTSTEAFF. The CDR3 DNA follows: TGCGCCAGCAGCCAAGATAGTATTGCGGGTACGAGCACTGAAGCTTTCTTT.

CDR3 DNA: TGTGCCAGCAGCTTAGGGGGGCTGGCCTATGGCTACACCTTC. Translated: CASSLGGLAYGYTF. The V gene is TRBV11-2, the J gene TRBJ1-2; the D gene is possibly TRBD1 (6 bases). Germline CDR1 reads SGHAT; CDR2 reads FQNNGV. V was clipped by 1 base and J by 4 bases, with 10 bases between them. This CDR3 is 14 amino acids long. The full variable domain, rest sourced from reference TRBV11-2 and TRBJ1-2, is EAGVAQSPRYKIIEKRQSVAFWCNPISGHATLYWYQQILGQGPKLLIQFQNNGVVDDSQLPKDRFSAERLKGVDSTLKIQPAKLEDSAVYLCASSLGGLAYGYTFGSGTRLTVV.

This clone occurred a few times. The genes are TRBV6-5 and TRBJ2-1; 12 bases agree with TRBD2. The CDR3 covers 15 residues. Germline CDR1 is MNHEY and CDR2 is SVGAGI. J lost 7 bases, V lost 5 bases, and 6 bases had no gene match. This CDR3 reads CASSPLAGGQNEQFF. The CDR3 DNA follows: TGTGCCAGCAGTCCCCTAGCGGGGGGGCAAAATGAGCAGTTCTTC.

The J gene is TRBJ1-2, the V gene TRBV15; D remains ambiguous. The ends were cut back, 0 bases at V and 2 bases at J, with 4 bases in the middle. Germline loops: CDR1 LNHNV, CDR2 YYDKDF (reference sequence). This CDR3 has 13 amino acids. The CDR3 DNA reads TGTGCCACCAGCAGAGAGGGCAACTATGGCTACACCTTC. This encodes CATSREGNYGYTF.

This rearrangement joins TRBV7-6 to TRBJ2-2; D remains unclear. The CDR3 is 16 amino acids. V was trimmed by 2 bases and J by 5 bases, leaving 15 bases between them. Germline V gene sequence: CDR1 SGHVS, CDR2 FNYEAQ. The chain's CDR3 is CASSLQYGDLTGELFF. The CDR3, as DNA: TGTGCCAGCAGCTTACAATACGGAGATTTAACCGGGGAGCTGTTTTTT.

The DNA for the CDR3 is TGTGCCAGTAGTTCCCGACGTAGTACTGAAGCTTTCTTT. Residues: CASSSRRSTEAFF. The chain carries TRBV19 and TRBJ1-1; D uncertain. The CDR3 is 13 residues long. Germline V lookup: CDR1 LNHDA, CDR2 SQIVND (reference sequence). V was cut by 5 bases and J by 5 bases, with 12 bases left in between. Supplemented by reference TRBV19 and TRBJ1-1, the full variable domain reads DGGITQSPKYLFRKEGQNVTLSCEQNLNHDAMYWYRQDPGQGLRLIYYSQIVNDFQKGDIAEGYSVSREKKESFPLTVTSAQKNPTAFYLCASSSRRSTEAFFGQGTRLTVV.